Below are 11 T cell receptor beta chains sequenced from a single sample in a study of cytomegalovirus exposure and HLA in healthy donors. The PCR had 60 Vbeta and 13 Jbeta primers. Only in-frame clones appear in the TCRdb table, and some are missing; sequencing was by immunoSEQ multiplex PCR. Of approximately 110,000 clones listed, 70% are singletons. The sequenced sample consisted of PBMCs. All receptors derive from a middle-aged man in good health and CMV-seropositive.

This chain joins TRBV29-1 and TRBJ2-1, with TRBD2 matching 15 bases. This CDR3 region has 16 residues. The V segment lost 2 bases and the J segment 6 bases; nucleotides outside the gene matches: 5. In germline, CDR1 is SQVTM, CDR2 ANQGSEA. CDR3 loop: CSVEWTSGRVGNEQFF. DNA for the CDR3: TGCAGCGTTGAATGGACTAGCGGGAGGGTGGGCAATGAGCAGTTCTTC.

The rearrangement uses TRBV4-1 and TRBJ2-3; tentative D call: TRBD2 (7 bases). CDR1 MGHRA and CDR2 YSYEKL come from the germline V gene. The CDR3 runs to 14 residues. CDR3 protein: CGSRAGAHTDTQYF. The CDR3 bases are TGCGGGTCTCGGGCGGGGGCCCACACAGATACGCAGTATTTT.

As concerns this clone: A read error may produce the germline difference seen at one junction end. The chain employs TRBV7-9 and TRBJ2-1, with 12 nucleotides matching TRBD2. The germline gives CDR1 SEHNR, CDR2 FQNEAQ (reference sequence). The CDR3 runs 19 residues. DNA for the CDR3: TGTTCCAGCAGCTCGCGGACTAGCGGGGCTGGTGTCTCCTACAATGAGCAGTTCTTC. Translation: CSSSSRTSGAGVSYNEQFF.

This clone was seen only once. The V gene is TRBV10-3, the J gene TRBJ2-5; 8 bases match TRBD2. The CDR3 consists of 14 residues. The V segment lost 8 bases and the J segment 2 bases; nucleotides outside the gene matches: 7. Germline values: CDR1 ENHRY, CDR2 SYGVKD. The CDR3 sequence: CAIASGGPQETQYF. In nucleotides, the CDR3 is TGTGCCATCGCCAGCGGGGGCCCACAAGAGACCCAGTACTTC.

This sequence joins TRBV11-2 and TRBJ2-1; tentatively, D is TRBD2 (5 bases). Germline V gene data show CDR1 as SGHAT and CDR2 as FQNNGV. Trimming shortened V by 0 bases and J by 3 bases, and 15 bases separated the two germline ends. This CDR3 is 17 amino acids long. CDR3 loop: CASSLDLVGVVYNEQFF. The CDR3 coding sequence is TGTGCCAGCAGCTTAGATCTTGTGGGAGTAGTCTACAATGAGCAGTTCTTC.

The chain uses TRBV10-3 and TRBJ1-2; 7 positions match TRBD1. This CDR3 comprises 12 residues. The ends lost 11 bases at V and 8 bases at J; junction bases unmatched: 11. CDR1 ENHRY and CDR2 SYGVKD come from the germline V gene. The CDR3 nucleotides read TGTGCCTCGCACGGGCAGGGGGAGGGCTACACCTTC. This translates into CASHGQGEGYTF.

This chain connects TRBV9 to TRBJ1-1; D gene unclear. Trimming pared 1 base from V and 8 bases from J, leaving 12 bases between. CDR1 SGDLS and CDR2 YYNGEE come from the germline V gene. The CDR3 runs to 13 residues. The CDR3 is CASSVRGGNEAFF. CDR3 nucleotides: TGTGCCAGCAGCGTACGGGGAGGTAACGAAGCTTTCTTT.

This sequence joins TRBV2 and TRBJ1-3; D may be TRBD1 (5 bases). CDR1 and CDR2 from the germline V gene are SNHLY and FYNNEI. CDR3 size: 15 residues. Trimming took 4 bases from V and 0 from J, leaving 10 bases between them. The DNA of the CDR3 is TGTGCCAGCAGTGTTAGCAGGGACTCTGGAAACACCATATATTTT. This gives the protein CASSVSRDSGNTIYF.

The V gene is TRBV7-2, the J gene TRBJ1-2, with D uncertain. The CDR3 totals 11 residues. The ends were cut back, 4 bases at V and 7 bases at J, with 7 bases in the middle. The germline V gene encodes CDR1 SGHTA and CDR2 FQGNSA. CDR3 DNA: TGTGCCAGCAGCTCTGTGAGTGGCTACACCTTC. Protein product: CASSSVSGYTF.

This clone has just a few counts. This chain links TRBV30 with TRBJ2-1; D gene ambiguous. Germline values: CDR1 GTSNPN, CDR2 SVGIG (reference sequence). V was shortened by 5 bases and J by 4 bases, with 9 bases between the two germline ends. The CDR3 contains 12 residues. In nucleotides, the CDR3 is TGTGCCTGGGAGCGAGTATACAATGAGCAGTTCTTC. Encoded protein: CAWERVYNEQFF.

J is TRBJ2-7 and V is TRBV6-4, with 8 bases that match TRBD1. This CDR3 comprises 13 residues. The trim removed 0 bases at V and 6 bases at J, leaving 1 base unmatched. CDR1 and CDR2 from the germline V gene are MRHNA and SNTAGT. CDR3 nucleotide sequence: TGTGCCAGCAGTGACTCTACAGGGGGCGAGCAGTACTTC. Protein: CASSDSTGGEQYF.